This T cell receptor beta chain appears in the sequencing data of a study of vaccination and CD4 T cells after COVID-19. Study context: Post-COVID draws followed diagnosis by a median around 100 days (range 35 to 161). Overlapping spike peptides from SARS-CoV-2, HCoV-NL63, HCoV-OC43 and HCoV-229E served to stimulate the cells.

This clonotype was observed a few times. What it binds is not known. At the Johns Hopkins FTIC core, DNA taken from cultured CD4+ T cells was sequenced by way of the Oncomine TCR Beta short-read assay. Once CD4+ T cells had been cultured, genomic DNA was extracted from them. Using its own MiXCR run on the PCR reads, TCRdb lists one record per CDR3 protein. The table lists tens of thousands of distinct CDR3 sequences, around 37% of them singletons, with under 10% in the top ten. As to time point: late sampling 161 to 241 days after vaccination in three convalescent patients. Treatment defined: roughly ten-day PBMC culture with coronavirus spike peptide pools or control peptides (ViraFEST assay). ViraFEST relied on peptide pools to expand antigen-specific T cells; the TCRs were sequenced afterward. The TCR comes from a human donor who had recovered from COVID-19. This material consisted of CD4+ T cells from blood, cultured in vitro, taken about 7 months after SARS-CoV-2 vaccination.

In DNA form, the CDR3 reads TGTGCCAGCAGTCTCCGGACAAACACCGGGGAGCTGTTTTTT. It codes for CASSLRTNTGELFF. The V gene is TRBV6-1, the J gene TRBJ2-2, with D perhaps matching TRBD1 (5 bases). The CDR3 is made up of 14 amino acids. Germline V gives CDR1 MNHNS, CDR2 SASEGT. Trimming took 5 bases from V and 2 from J, leaving 9 bases between them.